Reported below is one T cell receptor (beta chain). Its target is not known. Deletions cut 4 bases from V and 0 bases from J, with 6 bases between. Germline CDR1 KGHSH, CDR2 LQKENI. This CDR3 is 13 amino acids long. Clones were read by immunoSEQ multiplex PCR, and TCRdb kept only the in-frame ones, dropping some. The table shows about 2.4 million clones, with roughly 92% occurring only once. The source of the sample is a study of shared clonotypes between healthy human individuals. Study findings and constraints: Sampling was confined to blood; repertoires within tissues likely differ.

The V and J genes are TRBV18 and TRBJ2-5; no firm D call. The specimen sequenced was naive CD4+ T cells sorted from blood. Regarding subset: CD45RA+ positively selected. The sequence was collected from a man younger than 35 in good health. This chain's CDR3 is CASSLQNQETQYF. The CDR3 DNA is TGTGCCAGCTCACTACAGAACCAAGAGACCCAGTACTTC.